Sequencing of this T cell receptor (beta chain) was carried out in a study of beta chain features in type 1 diabetes. Study in general: Cells sorted and examined across all samples totaled 107,917,701. Broader study findings: The naive, central memory and Treg TCRB repertoires of patients appeared to be more similar to one another than those of healthy donors. Shortening that was moderate but significant affected the TCRB CDR3s of Type 1 diabetes patients in all four CD4+ subsets.

Expressed TCRB transcripts were sequenced because the isolated RNA had all been reverse transcribed beforehand. Read counts averaged about 3.57 million for samples of naive, central memory and regulatory T cells. Produced via immunoSEQ multiplex PCR; TCRdb's table is partial and in-frame only. The sample contains hundreds of thousands of clones, 9.6% of which appear only once. The sample holds a few counts of this clone. Its antigen is currently unknown. The sequence was obtained from a young woman in good health. The sequencing input was naive CD4+ T cells from blood.

In nucleotides, the CDR3 is TGTGCCAGTAGTATTTCCCATAGCGGCGGGAGGCATGAGCAGTTCTTC. Translated: CASSISHSGGRHEQFF. This sequence joins TRBV19 and TRBJ2-1, with TRBD2 identical over 8 bases. The CDR3 totals 16 residues. J lost 8 bases, V lost 3 bases, and 12 bases had no gene match. Germline-derived CDR1 and CDR2 are LNHDA and SQIVND (reference sequence).